This entry is about one T cell receptor beta chain. Its antigen remains undetermined. Within one base of it there is no much larger clone, and no base qualities were kept. Reading the label with the study, this specimen's time point is: baseline, week 1 (first vaccination visit). The intended sense of this specimen's treatment or condition label: pre-vaccination baseline after standard-of-care therapy. The donors had newly diagnosed IDH1-mutant astrocytomas of WHO grade 3 or 4 that showed loss of nuclear ATRX. The samples were drawn from NOA16, a multicentre, single-arm, open-label phase I trial in Germany that tested a mutant IDH1 peptide vaccine in humans for the first time. Blood drawn at visit V03 was used as the baseline sample for immunogenicity testing. Genomic DNA for TCRB sequencing was extracted from EDTA blood using the DNeasy Blood and Tissue Kit. The source of the sample is a study of a mutant IDH1 vaccine in newly diagnosed glioma (dated by TCRdb to about 2021). Study-level background: Of the 25 to 40 treated patients, about 60% were male and approximately 38% were female, and the mean age was 40.4 years. Before enrollment, most patients had been given radiochemotherapy with temozolomide as standard therapy, while the rest had received either radiotherapy alone or temozolomide alone. Peripheral blood was drawn at six visits: V03 (baseline), V05, V07, V10, V12 and V13. For exploratory analyses, longitudinal TCRB deep sequencing was carried out in more than 20 treated patients wherever samples were available. Findings and caveats that apply to the study as a whole: Selection of PBMC samples for TCRB deep sequencing was based on availability. It was noted by the authors that analyses of patient blood samples could not be reproduced owing to sample limitations. No apparent relationship was observed between pseudoprogression and alterations in the top peripheral T cell clonotypes detected by TCRB sequencing. Immune responses induced by the vaccine were seen in 93.3% of patients across multiple MHC alleles.

Library preparation employed the immunoSEQ multiplex PCR assay. The hsTCRB Kit was used according to the manufacturer's protocol to amplify rearranged TCR beta chain sequences. An Illumina MiSeq was used to sequence the TCRB libraries. The paper's processing steps were these. The proprietary platform of the kit vendor was used for demultiplexing, trimming and gene mapping. Drawn from immuneACCESS, this table holds only the in-frame rearrangements with V and J called that TCRdb kept. Clones are partly lost; checked studies trace under half to an unresolved V gene and leave the rest unexplained. V and J calls and clone size are given by that table; D and trimming were obtained from the DNA. This sample comprises 68,000 or so clones, approximately 85% of them detected only once. The top ten hold around 8.2% of the sample. Inclusive of the bounding cysteine and phenylalanine, the CDR3 is 15 residues long. CDR3 DNA is the only sequence kept; it has 45 bases, read in frame from the first base. CDR1 SGHVS and CDR2 FNYEAQ were looked up in the germline V gene. Trimming removed 5 bases from V and 5 bases from J, leaving 19 bases between the germline ends.

The source material was PBMCs, sampled from a glioma patient treated with radiotherapy, temozolomide or both. The TCR was taken from a man aged 45 to 65 with glioma. The V gene is TRBV7-6 and the J gene is TRBJ2-7; 7 matching bases give a weak D call of TRBD2. DNA sequence: TGTGCCAGCAGCGGGGGGGCAGGGGCGCCAGACGAGCAGTACTTC. It is translated as CASSGGAGAPDEQYF.